This TCR beta chain emerged from a study of blood T cell repertoires in COVID-19. On the study more broadly: Some COVID-19 samples were acute and others convalescent; all came from the United States, Italy and Spain.

From germline, CDR1 is SGDLS and CDR2 YYNGEE. Trimming removed 4 bases from V and 2 bases from J, with 13 bases in between. This CDR3 spans 15 amino acids. Methods used by the authors: It was from reference gene primer amplification that nucleated cell counts were estimated. Using immunoSEQ multiplex PCR, the repertoire was profiled, and TCRdb retains in-frame clones only, with some absent. That table gives V, J and clone size, and the DNA gave D and trimming. The sample lists roughly 140,000 clones, more than 75% occurring once. This rearrangement joins TRBV9 to TRBJ1-5, with D maybe TRBD1 (5 bases). The clonotype originates from a man between 60 and 75 years old with active or convalescent COVID-19. Sequencing input: peripheral blood. CDR3 DNA: TGTGCCAGCAGCCCCGATAGGGGTGGCAATCAGCCCCAGCATTTT. This translates into CASSPDRGGNQPQHF.